This T cell receptor beta chain was sequenced for a study of blood T cell repertoires in COVID-19. At the level of the study: The origin of the acute and convalescent COVID-19 samples was the United States, Italy and Spain. Nucleic acid was either cDNA or gDNA, and it came from T cells, B-cell-depleted T cells, or PBMCs.

Under the authors' procedure: Amplification with reference gene primers provided the estimates of nucleated cell counts. Some clones are missing from TCRdb's copy, which holds only in-frame ones; the method was immunoSEQ multiplex PCR. The V and J calls and clone size come from that table; D and trimming were worked out from the DNA. The sample records some 87,000 clones, approximately 81% being singletons. The CDR3 consists of 17 residues. Germline loops: CDR1 SGHTA, CDR2 FQGNSA. V lost 0 bases, J lost 2 bases, and 6 bases stayed unmatched. This chain connects TRBV7-2 to TRBJ2-7, with 11 bases that match TRBD2. Source material: peripheral blood. The receptor was isolated from a man older than 75 with active or convalescent COVID-19. The CDR3 loop is CASSLAGTSGNTYEQYF. The CDR3 DNA sequence: TGTGCCAGCAGCTTAGCAGGGACTAGCGGAAATACCTACGAGCAGTACTTC.